These T cell receptor beta chains were read from a single sample in a study of T cell responses to AZD1222 COVID-19 vaccine. TCRdb's copy holds only in-frame clones and misses some; the assay was immunoSEQ multiplex PCR. Found here are under 150,000 clones, 90% to 95% of them singletons; the top ten hold 2.5% to 3.5%. The specimen comprised peripheral blood, sampled on day 0 of AZD1222 vaccination. The source is an adult in good health. Each CDR3 is given with its conserved first and last residue. D genes are given only for firm matches. Clone sizes are given selectively: once, few, many, or a class where the clone is expanded.

abundance	v_gene	j_gene	d_gene	CDR3aa	CDR3nt
NA	TRBV3-1/TRBV3-2	TRBJ2-1	NA	CASSERDFPLDEQFF	TGTGCCAGCAGCGAACGGGACTTTCCCCTCGATGAGCAGTTCTTC
NA	TRBV11-2	TRBJ2-7	TRBD2	CASTYTGSGNNEQYF	TGTGCCAGCACCTATACCGGGAGCGGGAATAACGAGCAGTACTTC
few	TRBV7-2	TRBJ2-7	TRBD2	CASSLESGRPGEQYF	TGTGCCAGCAGCTTAGAGTCCGGGAGGCCAGGTGAGCAGTACTTC
NA	TRBV12-3/TRBV12-4	TRBJ1-1	NA	CASSPADREAFF	TGTGCCAGCAGTCCAGCAGACAGAGAAGCTTTCTTT
NA	TRBV5-1	TRBJ2-1	TRBD2	CASSLALAGGNEQFF	TGCGCCAGCAGCTTGGCATTAGCGGGCGGCAATGAGCAGTTCTTC
NA	TRBV30	TRBJ2-7	NA	CAWSVGFYEQYF	TGTGCCTGGAGTGTCGGATTTTACGAGCAGTACTTC
NA	TRBV5-1	TRBJ2-2	NA	CASSLRGVGDTGELFF	TGCGCCAGCAGCTTGAGAGGGGTTGGCGACACCGGGGAGCTGTTTTTT
NA	TRBV7-6	TRBJ2-1	NA	CASSPEGGGPRVLDNEQFF	TGTGCCAGCAGCCCCGAGGGGGGAGGGCCAAGGGTTCTCGACAATGAGCAGTTCTTC
NA	TRBV3-1/TRBV3-2	TRBJ2-1	NA	CASSQDLGGQFF	TGTGCCAGCAGCCAAGATCTGGGAGGGCAGTTCTTC
NA	TRBV14	TRBJ2-1	NA	CASSQDWVSGAQFF	TGTGCCAGCAGCCAAGATTGGGTATCGGGGGCACAGTTCTTC
few	TRBV5-1	TRBJ1-1	NA	CASSLAPPREAFF	TGCGCCAGCAGCTTGGCCCCCCCCCGGGAAGCTTTCTTT